The present T cell receptor beta chain was sequenced within a study of T-cell memory formation after mild COVID-19. Study-level information: Largely, the TCR clusters proved donor specific. Study-wide results and limits: A second wave of clones peaked on day 37, and their SARS-CoV-2 specificity went unconfirmed. Clones that got smaller from day 15 to 85 had even CD4/CD8, while clones growing later tipped toward CD4+.

This CDR3 has 13 residues. V was clipped by 5 bases and J by 3 bases; unmatched bases: 3. Constant-segment-primed 5'RACE gave TCR alpha and TCR beta cDNA libraries with sample barcodes and UMIs. Each CDR3 protein is one row after TCRdb ran MiXCR on the 5' RACE reads. The data hold around 200,000 distinct CDR3 sequences, with around 27% observed a single time. Concerning this clonotype itself: Its antigen is unknown.

The sample consisted of PBMCs or a T cell subset sorted from them (not recorded which). J is TRBJ1-1 and V is TRBV12-3 or TRBV12-4; TRBD1 aligns across 7 bases. This receptor was identified in an adult woman who had mild COVID-19 (a few samples of this study predate the infection). Cell type and time point are not known. CDR3 loop: CASSAQGYTEAFF. CDR3 in DNA: TGTGCCAGCAGTGCACAGGGGTACACTGAAGCTTTCTTT.